These T cell receptor beta chains were read from a single sample in a study of early T cells in non-severe SARS-CoV-2 infection. TCRdb independently ran MiXCR on the 5' RACE reads; one entry per CDR3 protein. The top ten clones hold around 20% of a sample with tens of thousands of distinct CDR3 sequences, roughly 4.1% of them seen once. The sequencing sample was made of whole blood. The receptors stem from an adult who was a healthcare worker with PCR-confirmed SARS-CoV-2 infection or an uninfected control (not recorded which). The conserved cysteine and the conserved F or W are not part of the CDR3 here.

V: TRBV28; CDR3: ASSEWQFESYEQY
V: TRBV28; CDR3: ASTPSYNEQF
V: TRBV6-4; CDR3: ASSAGTSDTDTQY
V: TRBV27; CDR3: ASSPRLNHEQF
V: TRBV20-1; CDR3: SAPAQGGNTGELF
V: TRBV20-1; CDR3: SARDGTGPEQY
V: TRBV18; CDR3: ASSPLAGEGDTEAF
V: TRBV9; CDR3: ASSVEGTDNSPLH
V: TRBV5-1; CDR3: ASSLLGTDSYEQY
V: TRBV28; CDR3: ASSPDRWSYEQY
V: TRBV10-3; CDR3: AATGTGNTEAF
V: TRBV12-3/TRBV12-4; CDR3: ASSPRGPNTEAF
V: TRBV5-1; CDR3: ASRPTQAQNTEAF
V: TRBV12-3/TRBV12-4; CDR3: ASRWDSASTEAF
V: TRBV15; CDR3: ATSREETQY
V: TRBV12-3/TRBV12-4; CDR3: ASSFRRGRNEQF
V: TRBV4-1; CDR3: ASSARPGNEQF
V: TRBV12-3/TRBV12-4; CDR3: ASSESTGLAGPNTGELF
V: TRBV12-3/TRBV12-4; CDR3: ASSRISYEQY
V: TRBV27; CDR3: ASSWAFTDTQY
V: TRBV30; CDR3: AWSTGVGPQH
V: TRBV3-1; CDR3: ASSQDPVNTEAF
V: TRBV2; CDR3: ASSEGFNPNTEAF
V: TRBV5-1; CDR3: ASSSGTSALGEQF
V: TRBV28; CDR3: ASTSGGLADTDTQY
V: TRBV4-1; CDR3: ASSQIAGFNEKLF
V: TRBV19; CDR3: ASSKTGGIFTDTQY
V: TRBV6-1; CDR3: ASSQYTDTQY
V: TRBV29-1; CDR3: SVGSTSGRTDTQY
V: TRBV20-1; CDR3: SAQNPGQNNNEQF
V: TRBV12-3/TRBV12-4; CDR3: ASRAPGDPGYNEQF
V: TRBV30; CDR3: AWSVGGGNNEKLF
V: TRBV28; CDR3: ASSSETSETYNEQF
V: TRBV27; CDR3: ASSDRDRGSHEQY
V: TRBV10-3; CDR3: AISDRGYEQY
V: TRBV19; CDR3: ASRRTANTGELF
V: TRBV3-1; CDR3: ASSQDRSGRDEQY
V: TRBV4-3; CDR3: ASSSGVVSEKLF
V: TRBV7-9; CDR3: ASSFRAANEQF
V: TRBV29-1; CDR3: SLRVNYGYT
V: TRBV11-2; CDR3: ASSSGQGVLTEAF
V: TRBV5-4; CDR3: ASSFRLAAYNEQF
V: TRBV11-3; CDR3: ASSLNPNTEAF
V: TRBV7-3; CDR3: ASSWAGTSGVNEQF
V: TRBV10-3; CDR3: AISQGDSSTDTQY
V: TRBV4-3; CDR3: ASSQETGGSYNEQF
V: TRBV20-1; CDR3: SVPQDSYEQY
V: TRBV7-2; CDR3: ASSQGGGTPYEQY
V: TRBV9; CDR3: ASSGDSYEQY